A selection of T cell receptor beta chains follows, all from one sample in a study of T-cell reconstitution after alpha-beta-depleted transplantation in children. TCRdb recomputed calls from the PCR reads with MiXCR, one row per CDR3 protein. The data hold more than 300,000 distinct CDR3 sequences, with under 20% observed a single time. The sequenced sample was PBMCs, mostly from graft donor cells, obtained 360 days after TCRalphabeta/CD19-depleted stem cell transplant. These receptor sequences come from a male patient under 10 years old who had a stem cell transplant for acute lymphoblastic leukemia, so the T cells may come from the graft donor. The CDR3 runs from the conserved cysteine through the conserved F or W. The D gene is left open where the match is weak. Size is omitted from some rows. Given values are once, few, many or a class for expanded clones.

D gene: -
clone size: -
V gene: TRBV6-1
J gene: TRBJ1-5
CDR3 protein: CASSAQDYNQPQHF
CDR3 DNA: TGTGCCAGCAGTGCACAGGACTACAATCAGCCCCAGCATTTT

D gene: -
clone size: many
V gene: TRBV7-8
J gene: TRBJ2-1
CDR3 protein: CASSPGLLAEQFF
CDR3 DNA: TGTGCCAGCAGCCCCGGACTACTTGCTGAGCAGTTCTTC

D gene: -
clone size: few
V gene: TRBV29-1
J gene: TRBJ1-2
CDR3 protein: CSVGHTGYTF
CDR3 DNA: TGCAGCGTGGGCCATACAGGCTACACCTTC

D gene: TRBD2
clone size: -
V gene: TRBV20-1
J gene: TRBJ2-3
CDR3 protein: CSAVSGMADTQYF
CDR3 DNA: TGCAGTGCTGTTAGCGGGATGGCAGATACGCAGTATTTT

D gene: TRBD2
clone size: few
V gene: TRBV9
J gene: TRBJ2-2
CDR3 protein: CASSVAGEELFF
CDR3 DNA: TGTGCCAGCAGCGTTGCGGGAGAAGAGCTGTTTTTT

D gene: -
clone size: many
V gene: TRBV5-1
J gene: TRBJ2-3
CDR3 protein: CASSLTVSDTQYF
CDR3 DNA: TGCGCCAGCAGCTTGACCGTTTCAGATACGCAGTATTTT

D gene: TRBD1
clone size: -
V gene: TRBV6-1
J gene: TRBJ2-7
CDR3 protein: CASSEAGGGTGTYEQYF
CDR3 DNA: TGTGCCAGCAGTGAAGCTGGGGGCGGGACAGGTACCTACGAGCAGTACTTC

D gene: -
clone size: few
V gene: TRBV6-5
J gene: TRBJ2-1
CDR3 protein: CASSYSYLNEQFF
CDR3 DNA: TGTGCCAGCAGTTACTCGTATCTGAATGAGCAGTTCTTC

D gene: -
clone size: few
V gene: TRBV6-2/TRBV6-3
J gene: TRBJ2-1
CDR3 protein: CASTPREYNEQFF
CDR3 DNA: TGTGCCAGCACGCCCAGGGAATACAATGAGCAGTTCTTC

D gene: TRBD1
clone size: -
V gene: TRBV5-5
J gene: TRBJ1-5
CDR3 protein: CASSLSNRTGSNQPQHF
CDR3 DNA: TGTGCCAGCAGCTTGTCAAATAGGACAGGTAGCAATCAGCCCCAGCATTTT

D gene: -
clone size: few
V gene: TRBV28
J gene: TRBJ2-4
CDR3 protein: CASSSPGDWAKNIQYF
CDR3 DNA: TGTGCCAGCAGTTCCCCAGGGGACTGGGCCAAAAACATTCAGTACTTC

D gene: TRBD1
clone size: -
V gene: TRBV28
J gene: TRBJ2-7
CDR3 protein: CASSFWGQGTYEQYF
CDR3 DNA: TGTGCCAGCAGTTTTTGGGGACAGGGGACCTACGAGCAGTACTTC

D gene: -
clone size: few
V gene: TRBV6-2/TRBV6-3
J gene: TRBJ2-7
CDR3 protein: CASRRTASSYEQYF
CDR3 DNA: TGTGCCAGCAGGAGGACCGCCAGCTCCTACGAGCAGTACTTC

D gene: -
clone size: -
V gene: TRBV4-3
J gene: TRBJ1-1
CDR3 protein: CASSPGEMVQTEAFF
CDR3 DNA: TGCGCCAGCAGCCCCGGAGAGATGGTACAGACAGAAGCTTTCTTT

D gene: TRBD1
clone size: once
V gene: TRBV6-1
J gene: TRBJ2-7
CDR3 protein: CASSQGQGVSEQYF
CDR3 DNA: TGTGCCAGCAGTCAGGGACAGGGGGTCAGCGAGCAGTACTTC

D gene: -
clone size: many
V gene: TRBV7-9
J gene: TRBJ1-3
CDR3 protein: CASSLGSGNTIYF
CDR3 DNA: TGTGCCAGCAGCTTAGGCTCTGGAAACACCATATATTTT